These 7 T cell receptor beta chains were all obtained from the same sample, sequenced in a study of T cell changes during pregnancy in multiple sclerosis. TCRdb keeps only in-frame clones here, not all; method: immunoSEQ multiplex PCR. Among fewer than 95,000 clones listed, 85% to 95% were seen once. This specimen was peripheral blood, taken in the first trimester of pregnancy. These receptors were taken from a female donor with multiple sclerosis, enrolled in a pregnancy study.

The V gene is TRBV11-3, the J gene TRBJ1-1; no firm D call. The V gene's germline CDR1 is SGHNT and CDR2 YENEEA. V lost 2 bases, J lost 4 bases, and 11 bases lay in between. The CDR3 has 14 amino acids. CDR3: CASSLRENPTEAFF. As DNA, the CDR3 is TGTGCCAGCAGCTTAAGAGAGAATCCCACTGAAGCTTTCTTT.

The chain links TRBV5-6 to TRBJ2-7; unclear D gene. CDR3 length: 14 residues. Germline assignment: CDR1 SGHDT and CDR2 YYEEEE. Trimming cost V 2 bases and J 1 base, with 10 bases left between them. For the CDR3, the DNA is TGTGCCAGCAGCTTCGGCAGGCCTTCCTACGAGCAGTACTTC. Amino acid sequence: CASSFGRPSYEQYF. The full variable domain, with the rest looked up from reference TRBV5-6 and TRBJ2-7, is DAGVTQSPTHLIKTRGQQVTLRCSPKSGHDTVSWYQQALGQGPQFIFQYYEEEERQRGNFPDRFSGHQFPNYSSELNVNALLLGDSALYLCASSFGRPSYEQYFGPGTRLTVT.

This clone has only one observation. The J gene is TRBJ2-1, the V gene TRBV4-1, with D perhaps matching TRBD1 (5 bases). Germline V lookup: CDR1 MGHRA, CDR2 YSYEKL. The CDR3 is 14 amino acids. The germline V and J ends were trimmed by 1 base and 6 bases, with 10 bases remaining between them. The CDR3 DNA reads TGCGCCAGCAGCCAAGCGGTGGGGCCCAATGAGCAGTTCTTC. This codes for CASSQAVGPNEQFF.

This clone was found a few times. The V call is TRBV9, the J call TRBJ2-2; TRBD1 might be the D (5 bases). The CDR3 runs 19 residues. V was trimmed by 1 base and J by 0 bases, leaving 19 bases between them. The germline gives CDR1 SGDLS, CDR2 YYNGEE. The CDR3 sequence is CASSVRPSPGSSNTGELFF. The CDR3 DNA reads TGTGCCAGCAGCGTACGGCCCTCCCCAGGGTCTTCGAACACCGGGGAGCTGTTTTTT.

This sequence joins TRBV30 and TRBJ1-1; D not certain. Trimming took 5 bases from V and 4 from J, leaving 11 bases between them. The germline gives CDR1 GTSNPN, CDR2 SVGIG (reference sequence). This CDR3 has 12 residues. CDR3 bases: TGTGCCTGGGGGCTTCTGGGCACTGAAGCTTTCTTT. It is translated as CAWGLLGTEAFF.

V gene TRBV19 combines with J gene TRBJ1-6, with 8 nucleotides matching TRBD1. The CDR3 covers 17 residues. CDR1 and CDR2 from the germline V gene are LNHDA and SQIVND (reference sequence). V gave up 2 bases and J gave up 7 bases; unmatched junction bases: 10. The CDR3 region has the DNA TGTGCCAGTAGTATAAGTGGACAGGGACGTCAGAATTCACCCCTCCACTTT. This gives the protein CASSISGQGRQNSPLHF.

This clone was counted once. CDR3 sequence: CASSLRWNTGELFF. CDR3 nucleotide sequence: TGTGCCAGCAGCTTACGGTGGAACACCGGGGAGCTGTTTTTT. The chain couples TRBV7-3 to TRBJ2-2; D unclear. V was pared by 2 bases and J by 1 base, with 5 bases between. The CDR3 has 14 residues. Germline V gives CDR1 SGHTA, CDR2 FQGTGA. The full variable domain, in which reference TRBV7-3 and TRBJ2-2 provide the parts outside the CDR3, is GAGVSQTPSNKVTEKGKYVELRCDPISGHTALYWYRQSLGQGPEFLIYFQGTGAADDSGLPNDRFFAVRPEGSVSTLKIQRTERGDSAVYLCASSLRWNTGELFFGEGSRLTVL.